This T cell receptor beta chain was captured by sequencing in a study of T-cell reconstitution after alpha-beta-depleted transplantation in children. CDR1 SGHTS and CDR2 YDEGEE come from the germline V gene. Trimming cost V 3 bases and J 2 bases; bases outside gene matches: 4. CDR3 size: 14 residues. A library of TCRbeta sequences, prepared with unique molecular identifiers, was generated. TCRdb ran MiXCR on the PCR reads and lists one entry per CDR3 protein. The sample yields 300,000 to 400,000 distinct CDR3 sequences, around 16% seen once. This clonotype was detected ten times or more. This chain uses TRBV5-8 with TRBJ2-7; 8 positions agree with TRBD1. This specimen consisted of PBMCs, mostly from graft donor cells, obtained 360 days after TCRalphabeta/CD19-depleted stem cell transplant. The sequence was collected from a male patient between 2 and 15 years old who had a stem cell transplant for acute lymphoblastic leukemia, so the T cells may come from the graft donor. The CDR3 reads CASSYDRGAYEQYF. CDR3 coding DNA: TGTGCCAGCAGCTACGACAGGGGCGCCTACGAGCAGTACTTC.